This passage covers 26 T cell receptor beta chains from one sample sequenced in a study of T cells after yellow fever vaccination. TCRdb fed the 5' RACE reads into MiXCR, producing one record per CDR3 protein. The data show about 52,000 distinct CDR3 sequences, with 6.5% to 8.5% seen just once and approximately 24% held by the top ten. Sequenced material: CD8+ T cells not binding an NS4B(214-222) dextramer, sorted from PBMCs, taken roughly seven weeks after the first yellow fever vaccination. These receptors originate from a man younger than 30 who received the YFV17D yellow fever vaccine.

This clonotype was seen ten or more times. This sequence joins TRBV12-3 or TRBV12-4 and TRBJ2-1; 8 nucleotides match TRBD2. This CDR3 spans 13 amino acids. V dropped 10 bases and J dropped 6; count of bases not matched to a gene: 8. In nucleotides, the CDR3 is TGTGCCACCGCCGGGGGGGGGATCAATGAGCAGTTCTTC. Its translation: CATAGGGINEQFF.

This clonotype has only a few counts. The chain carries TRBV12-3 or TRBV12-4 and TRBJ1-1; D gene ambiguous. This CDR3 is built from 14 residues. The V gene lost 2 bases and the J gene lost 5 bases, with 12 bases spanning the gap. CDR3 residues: CASSLILGWTEAFF. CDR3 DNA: TGTGCCAGCAGTTTAATCCTGGGGTGGACTGAAGCTTTCTTT.

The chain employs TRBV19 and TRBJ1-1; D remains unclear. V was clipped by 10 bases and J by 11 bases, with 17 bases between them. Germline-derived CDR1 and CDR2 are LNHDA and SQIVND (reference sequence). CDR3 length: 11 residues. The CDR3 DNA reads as TGTGCCACTCTGACGTTTGATCGCGCTTTCTTT. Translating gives CATLTFDRAFF.

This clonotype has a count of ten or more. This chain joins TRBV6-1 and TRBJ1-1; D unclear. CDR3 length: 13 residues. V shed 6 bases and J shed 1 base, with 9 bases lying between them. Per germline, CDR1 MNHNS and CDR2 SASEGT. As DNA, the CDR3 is TGTGCCAGCAGCCGGTCAGCGAACACTGAAGCTTTCTTT. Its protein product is CASSRSANTEAFF.

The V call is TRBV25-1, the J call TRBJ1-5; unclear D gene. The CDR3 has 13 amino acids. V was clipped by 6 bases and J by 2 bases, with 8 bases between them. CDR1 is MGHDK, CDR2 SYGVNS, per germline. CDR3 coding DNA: TGTGCCAGCAGCCAATCGGGCAATCAGCCCCAGCATTTT. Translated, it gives CASSQSGNQPQHF.

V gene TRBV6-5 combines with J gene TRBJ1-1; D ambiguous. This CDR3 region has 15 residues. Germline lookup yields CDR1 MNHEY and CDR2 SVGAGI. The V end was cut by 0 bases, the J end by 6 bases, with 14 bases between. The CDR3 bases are TGTGCCAGCAGTTACTCGAAGGGCCAGCTCCCTGAAGCTTTCTTT. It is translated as CASSYSKGQLPEAFF.

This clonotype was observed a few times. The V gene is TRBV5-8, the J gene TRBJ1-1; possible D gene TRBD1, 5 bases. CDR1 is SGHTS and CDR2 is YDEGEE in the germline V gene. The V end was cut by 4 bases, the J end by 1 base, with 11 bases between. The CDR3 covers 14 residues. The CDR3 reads CASSPGYSNTEAFF. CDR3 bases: TGTGCCAGCAGCCCAGGGTACTCGAACACTGAAGCTTTCTTT.

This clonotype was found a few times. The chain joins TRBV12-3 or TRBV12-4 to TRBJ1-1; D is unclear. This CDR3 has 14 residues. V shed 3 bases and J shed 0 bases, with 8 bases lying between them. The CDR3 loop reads CASSLGSMNTEAFF. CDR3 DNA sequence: TGTGCCAGCAGTTTGGGTAGTATGAACACTGAAGCTTTCTTT.

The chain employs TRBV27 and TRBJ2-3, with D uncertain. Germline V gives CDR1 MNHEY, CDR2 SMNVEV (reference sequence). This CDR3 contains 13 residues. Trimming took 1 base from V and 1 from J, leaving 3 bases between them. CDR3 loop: CASSLFGTDTQYF. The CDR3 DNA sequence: TGTGCCAGCAGTTTATTCGGCACAGATACGCAGTATTTT.

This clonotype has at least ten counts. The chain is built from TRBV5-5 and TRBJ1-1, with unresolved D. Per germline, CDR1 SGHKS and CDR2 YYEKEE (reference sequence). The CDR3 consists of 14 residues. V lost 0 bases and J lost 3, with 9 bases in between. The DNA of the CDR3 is TGTGCCAGCAGCTTGGAAGGGAGGGACACTGAAGCTTTCTTT. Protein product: CASSLEGRDTEAFF.

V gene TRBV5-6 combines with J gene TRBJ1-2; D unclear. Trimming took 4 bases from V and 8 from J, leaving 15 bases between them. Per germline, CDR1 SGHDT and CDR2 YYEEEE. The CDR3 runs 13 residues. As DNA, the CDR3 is TGTGCCAGCAGCCGGGAGGAAGGAGGCGGCTACACCTTC. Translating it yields CASSREEGGGYTF. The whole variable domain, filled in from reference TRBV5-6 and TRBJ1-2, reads DAGVTQSPTHLIKTRGQQVTLRCSPKSGHDTVSWYQQALGQGPQFIFQYYEEEERQRGNFPDRFSGHQFPNYSSELNVNALLLGDSALYLCASSREEGGGYTFGSGTRLTVV.

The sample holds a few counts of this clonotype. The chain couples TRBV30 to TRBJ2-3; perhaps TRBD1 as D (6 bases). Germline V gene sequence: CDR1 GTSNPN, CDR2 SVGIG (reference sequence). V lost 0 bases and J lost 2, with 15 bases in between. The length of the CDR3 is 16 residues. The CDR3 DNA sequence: TGTGCCTGGAGTGTAGGACTCGGGACAACCACAGATACGCAGTATTTT. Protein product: CAWSVGLGTTTDTQYF.

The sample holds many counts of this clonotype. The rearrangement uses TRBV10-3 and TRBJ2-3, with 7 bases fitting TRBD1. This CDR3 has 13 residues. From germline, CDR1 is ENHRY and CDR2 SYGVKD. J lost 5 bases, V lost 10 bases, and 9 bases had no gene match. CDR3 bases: TGTGCCACCGGAACGACAGGGTTAGATACGCAGTATTTT. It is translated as CATGTTGLDTQYF.

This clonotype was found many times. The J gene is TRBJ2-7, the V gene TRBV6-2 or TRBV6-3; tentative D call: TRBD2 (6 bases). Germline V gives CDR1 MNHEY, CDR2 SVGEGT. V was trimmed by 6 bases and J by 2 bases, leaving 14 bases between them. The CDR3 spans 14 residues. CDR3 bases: TGTGCCAGCAGACCGGACTATCGGCCCTACGAGCAGTACTTC. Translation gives CASRPDYRPYEQYF.

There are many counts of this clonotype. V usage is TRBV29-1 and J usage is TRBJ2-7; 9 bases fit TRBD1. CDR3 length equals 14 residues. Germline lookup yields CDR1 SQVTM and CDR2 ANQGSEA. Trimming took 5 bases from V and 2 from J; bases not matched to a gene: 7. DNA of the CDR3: TGCAGCGTTCCGGGACAGGGAGGACCCTACGAGCAGTACTTC. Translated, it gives CSVPGQGGPYEQYF.

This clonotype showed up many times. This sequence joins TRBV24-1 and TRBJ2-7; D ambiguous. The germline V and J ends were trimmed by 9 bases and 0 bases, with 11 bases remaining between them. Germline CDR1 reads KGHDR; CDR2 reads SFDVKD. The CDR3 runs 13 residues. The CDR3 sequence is CATPIQASYEQYF. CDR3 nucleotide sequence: TGTGCCACCCCAATTCAGGCCTCCTACGAGCAGTACTTC.

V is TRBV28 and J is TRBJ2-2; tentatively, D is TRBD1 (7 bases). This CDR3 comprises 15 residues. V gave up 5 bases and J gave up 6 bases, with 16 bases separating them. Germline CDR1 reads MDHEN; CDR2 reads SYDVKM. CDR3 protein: CASSPRDRLAGELFF. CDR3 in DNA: TGTGCCAGCAGTCCGCGGGACAGACTGGCCGGGGAGCTGTTTTTT.

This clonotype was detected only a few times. The CDR3 sequence is CASSQSGTGGTKNIQYF. As DNA, the CDR3 is TGCGCCAGCAGTCAATCCGGGACTGGAGGAACCAAAAACATTCAGTACTTC. The gene calls are TRBV23-1 and TRBJ2-4; tentative D call: TRBD2 (6 bases). TRBV23-1 is an open reading frame whose function is uncertain. The CDR3 spans 17 residues. The V end was cut by 0 bases, the J end by 2 bases, with 14 bases between.

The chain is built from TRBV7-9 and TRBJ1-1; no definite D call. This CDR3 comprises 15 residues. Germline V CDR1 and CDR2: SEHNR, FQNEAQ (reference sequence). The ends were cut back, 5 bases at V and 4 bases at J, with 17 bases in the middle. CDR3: CASSPPGVQITEAFF. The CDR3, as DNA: TGTGCCAGCAGCCCACCGGGAGTTCAGATCACTGAAGCTTTCTTT.

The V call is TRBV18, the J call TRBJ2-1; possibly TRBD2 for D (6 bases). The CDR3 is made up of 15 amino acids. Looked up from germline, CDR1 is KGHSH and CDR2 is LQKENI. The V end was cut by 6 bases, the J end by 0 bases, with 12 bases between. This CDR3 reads CASSGGPRSYNEQFF. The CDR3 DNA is TGTGCCAGCTCCGGGGGTCCTCGCTCCTACAATGAGCAGTTCTTC.

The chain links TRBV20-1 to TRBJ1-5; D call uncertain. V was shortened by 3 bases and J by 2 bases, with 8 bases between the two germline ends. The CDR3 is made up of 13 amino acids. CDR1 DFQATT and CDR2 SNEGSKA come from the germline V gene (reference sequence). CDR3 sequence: CSARIGGNQPQHF. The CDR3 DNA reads TGCAGTGCTAGGATCGGGGGCAATCAGCCCCAGCATTTT.

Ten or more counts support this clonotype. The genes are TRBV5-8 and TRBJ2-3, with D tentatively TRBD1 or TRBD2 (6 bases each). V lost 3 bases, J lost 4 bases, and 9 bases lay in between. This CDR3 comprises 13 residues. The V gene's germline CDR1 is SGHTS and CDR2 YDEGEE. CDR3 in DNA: TGTGCCAGCAGCTCCGGGGGCTCAGATACGCAGTATTTT. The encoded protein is CASSSGGSDTQYF.

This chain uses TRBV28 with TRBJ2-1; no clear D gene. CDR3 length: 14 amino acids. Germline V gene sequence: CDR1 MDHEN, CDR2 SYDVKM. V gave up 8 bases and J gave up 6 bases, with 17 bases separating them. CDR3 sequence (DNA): TGTGCCAGCGGCCCCGGGCGACTGTGCAATGAGCAGTTCTTC. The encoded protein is CASGPGRLCNEQFF.

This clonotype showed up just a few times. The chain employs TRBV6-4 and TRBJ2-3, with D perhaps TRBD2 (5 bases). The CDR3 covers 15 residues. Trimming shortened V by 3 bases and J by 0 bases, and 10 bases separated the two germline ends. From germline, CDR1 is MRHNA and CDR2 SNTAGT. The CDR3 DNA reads TGTGCCAGCAGTGAAGAGGGATCTAGCACAGATACGCAGTATTTT. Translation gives CASSEEGSSTDTQYF.

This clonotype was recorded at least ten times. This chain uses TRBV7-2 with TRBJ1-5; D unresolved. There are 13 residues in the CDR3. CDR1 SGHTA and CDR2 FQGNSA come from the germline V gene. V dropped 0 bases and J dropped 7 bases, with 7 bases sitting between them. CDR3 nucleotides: TGTGCCAGCAGCTTAGCCGGCGGGCAGCCCCAGCATTTT. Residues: CASSLAGGQPQHF.

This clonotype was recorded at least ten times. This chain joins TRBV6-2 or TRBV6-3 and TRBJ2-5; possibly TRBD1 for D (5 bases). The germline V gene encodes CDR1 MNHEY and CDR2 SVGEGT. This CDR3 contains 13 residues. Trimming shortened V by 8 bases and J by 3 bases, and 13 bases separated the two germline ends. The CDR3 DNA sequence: TGTGCCAGCGAGTCAACCAGGGAAGAGACCCAGTACTTC. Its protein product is CASESTREETQYF.